The subject of this entry is one TCR beta chain. A sample-barcoded 5' primer and a J-beta primer mix were used in a second PCR of about 7 to 12 cycles. TCRdb reprocessed the 5' RACE reads with MiXCR, giving one entry per CDR3 protein. The sample shows about 650,000 distinct CDR3 sequences, less than 40% of them seen only once. This entry comes from a study of blood T cells in healthy people across ages. Healthy Russian Caucasian donors spanned ages about 6 to 100 years. Sequenced: blood. This TCR was sampled from an elderly woman in good health.

The CDR3 nucleotides read TGCAGTGCTTCTAGCGGGGCCTCCTACGAGCAGTACTTC. It is translated as CSASSGASYEQYF. V usage is TRBV20-1 and J usage is TRBJ2-7, with 9 bases lining up with TRBD2. Germline CDR1 DFQATT, CDR2 SNEGSKA (reference sequence). The CDR3 sequence is 13 residues long. V lost 5 bases, J lost 0 bases, and 2 bases stayed unmatched.